This T cell receptor beta chain originates from a study of blood T cell repertoires in COVID-19. About the research overall: The samples span acute and convalescent COVID-19 from the United States, Italy and Spain. T cells, B-cell-depleted T cells, or PBMCs provided the cDNA or gDNA that served as material.

Original processing notes: The authors estimated nucleated cell counts from reference gene primer amplification. The data were produced by immunoSEQ multiplex PCR, yet TCRdb's version contains in-frame clones alone and is incomplete. V and J calls and clone size are those listed in that table; D and trimming were worked out from the DNA. The sample shows 200,000 to 250,000 clones, 83% of them seen only once. Germline V gene data show CDR1 as ENHRY and CDR2 as SYGVKD. Losses at the gene ends were 5 bases for V and 10 bases for J; bases not matched to a gene: 9. The CDR3 consists of 15 residues. This clone turned up a few times. Seattle cases were enrolled at active infection and followed longitudinally.

Sequencing was performed on peripheral blood. This clonotype was obtained from a woman aged 25 to 39 with COVID-19, enrolled during active disease. The chain carries TRBV10-3 and TRBJ1-6, with 9 bases matching TRBD1. The CDR3 DNA reads TGTGCCATCAGTCAGCAACAGGGGGCAGGATCACCCCTCCACTTT. Translating it yields CAISQQQGAGSPLHF.